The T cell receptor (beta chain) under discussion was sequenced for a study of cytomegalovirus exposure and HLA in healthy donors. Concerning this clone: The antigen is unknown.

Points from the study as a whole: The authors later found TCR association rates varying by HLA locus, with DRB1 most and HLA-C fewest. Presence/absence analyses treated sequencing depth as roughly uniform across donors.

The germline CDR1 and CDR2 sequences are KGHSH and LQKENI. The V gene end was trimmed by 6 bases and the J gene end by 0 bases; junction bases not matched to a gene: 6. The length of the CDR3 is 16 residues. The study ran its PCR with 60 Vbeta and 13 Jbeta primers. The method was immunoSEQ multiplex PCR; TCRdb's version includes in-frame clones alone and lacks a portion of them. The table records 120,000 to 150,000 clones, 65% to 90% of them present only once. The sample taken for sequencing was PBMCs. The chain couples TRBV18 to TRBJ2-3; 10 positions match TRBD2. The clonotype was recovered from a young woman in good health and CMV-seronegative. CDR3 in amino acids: CASSRTSGTSTDTQYF. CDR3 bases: TGTGCCAGCTCGCGGACTAGCGGAACTAGCACAGATACGCAGTATTTT. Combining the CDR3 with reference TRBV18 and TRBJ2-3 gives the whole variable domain NAGVMQNPRHLVRRRGQEARLRCSPMKGHSHVYWYRQLPEEGLKFMVYLQKENIIDESGMPKERFSAEFPKEGPSILRIQQVVRGDSAAYFCASSRTSGTSTDTQYFGPGTRLTVL.